This T cell receptor (beta chain) is drawn from a study of blood T cell dynamics during melanoma immunotherapy. Study background: Patients with metastatic melanoma got pembrolizumab or nivolumab-ipilimumab as first-line care. Study-wide results and caveats: At W3, later disease-control patients showed bifurcated PBMC repertoire changes, unlike progressors.

Looked up from germline, CDR1 is SGDLS and CDR2 is YYNGEE. This CDR3 comprises 15 residues. J gave up 2 bases and V 3 bases, and 5 bases lay outside the gene matches. As to time point: pre-treatment baseline. At 12 weeks after first infusion, RECIST 1.1 defined response for most patients. Every bulk PBMC sample received the same 350 ng of DNA. Measured with immunoSEQ multiplex PCR; TCRdb has only the in-frame clones, and not every one. The table lists under 20,000 clones, approximately 83% of them singletons. Judged by abundance, this clone is medium-sized. The antigen is undetermined. Here the sequenced sample was blood, taken from a patient treated with checkpoint blockade. The chain has TRBV9 and TRBJ1-3, with 7 bases aligning to TRBD1. The sequence came from a human donor with melanoma. CDR3 coding DNA: TGTGCCAGCAGCGCTGGGGACAGTCCTGGAAACACCATATATTTT. The encoded protein is CASSAGDSPGNTIYF.